This T cell receptor (beta chain) was captured in a study of OX40 agonist ivuxolimab in advanced cancers. Data came from immunoSEQ multiplex PCR; TCRdb stores just in-frame clones and leaves some out. The sample contains 30,000 to 40,000 clones, 70% to 85% of which appear only once. The sequence came from an adult with an advanced solid tumor such as melanoma, head and neck, liver or kidney cancer. The specimen comprised CD4+ or CD8+ T cells sorted from blood, sampled in a trial of the OX40 agonist ivuxolimab.

CDR3 DNA: TGTGCCAGCAGCTTAGCGTTGGCAGCTGGAAACACCATATATTTT. Its protein product is CASSLALAAGNTIYF. The V and J genes are TRBV7-6 and TRBJ1-3; D unclear. The germline V gene has CDR1 SGHVS and CDR2 FNYEAQ. The V gene lost 0 bases and the J gene lost 2 bases, with 8 bases spanning the gap. The CDR3 totals 15 residues.